The present entry profiles one T cell receptor (beta chain) with its context. Its antigen is unknown. These data belong to a study of T-cell memory formation after mild COVID-19. Study-wide background: Largely, the TCR clusters proved donor specific. Study results and limitations: Contracting CD8+ clones were enriched in EMRA, CD4+ mainly in CM and EM. Clones that contracted from day 15 to 85 had balanced CD4/CD8; later expanders were CD4+ biased.

5'RACE with constant-segment primers yielded barcoded, UMI-tagged TCR alpha and TCR beta cDNA libraries. From the 5' RACE reads, TCRdb called clonotypes with MiXCR, one entry per CDR3 protein. The table shows some 88,000 distinct CDR3 sequences, with about 23% occurring only once. V gave up 3 bases and J gave up 3 bases, with 33 bases separating them. The CDR3 loop spans 20 amino acids. In germline, CDR1 is DFQATT, CDR2 SNEGSKA (reference sequence). The sequenced sample consisted of PBMCs or a T cell subset sorted from them (not recorded which). V usage is TRBV20-1 and J usage is TRBJ2-7, with D possibly matching TRBD2 (6 bases). The receptor comes from a man between 18 and 29 years old who had mild COVID-19 (a few samples of this study predate the infection). Cell type and time point are not known. The CDR3 sequence: CSARGGVGDLKRVPLYEQYV. Here the CDR3 DNA reads TGCAGTGCTAGGGGAGGAGTCGGAGATCTCAAGCGGGTCCCCCTCTACGAGCAGTACGTC.